This TCR beta chain was captured by sequencing in a study of vaccination effects on CD4 cells after COVID-19. Of note for this clone: Its antigen is currently unknown.

TCRdb's table, derived via immunoSEQ multiplex PCR, lists solely in-frame clones and lacks some. Among about 23,000 clones listed, approximately 74% were seen once. The V end was cut by 4 bases, the J end by 0 bases, with 10 bases between. This CDR3 spans 13 amino acids. Per germline, CDR1 SQVTM and CDR2 ANQGSEA. Pools of viral peptides were used by the ViraFEST assay to expand antigen-specific CD4+ T cells ahead of sequencing. Following a roughly 9-day culture, CD4+ T cells were purified. Recipients of the vaccine had no prior SARS-CoV-2 infection and negative nucleocapsid antibodies. This chain links TRBV29-1 with TRBJ2-7; D unclear. The sequence was collected from a human donor who received a COVID-19 vaccine. The sequencing used CD4+ T cells from PBMCs cultured with SARS-CoV-2 spike peptides, collected before COVID-19 vaccination. Written as DNA, the CDR3 is TGCAGCGTTGGGCAGGACCTCTCCTACGAGCAGTACTTC. It encodes CSVGQDLSYEQYF.